The sequence of this T cell receptor beta chain was determined in a study of cytomegalovirus exposure and HLA in healthy donors. Across the study: The study's early data release held tens of millions of unique TCRs from HLA-typed donors. Researchers found that approximately 77% of 350 to 500 genotyped donors fell within the Caucasian-associated ancestry cluster.

Study results and limitations: From TCR beta sequences, most subjects' HLA-A and HLA-B alleles were reportedly predicted accurately. In vitro work confirmed that a few CMV-associated chains recognize CMV antigens.

In the PCR, 60 Vbeta and 13 Jbeta primers were used. Produced via immunoSEQ multiplex PCR; TCRdb's table is partial and in-frame only. The repertoire includes roughly 140,000 clones, approximately 80% of them detected once, and 5.1% sits in the top ten. Worth noting for this clone: The antigen is undetermined.

Germline assignment: CDR1 LGHNA and CDR2 YSLEER. Trimming took off 0 bases at V and 8 bases at J, with 14 bases between the two ends. CDR3 length equals 15 residues. The receptor comes from a male donor in good health and CMV-seronegative. The specimen was PBMCs. J is TRBJ1-5 and V is TRBV4-3, with D possibly matching TRBD1 (5 bases). The CDR3 loop is CASSQDLVGAEPQHF. CDR3 bases: TGCGCCAGCAGCCAAGATTTGGTTGGGGCTGAGCCCCAGCATTTT.